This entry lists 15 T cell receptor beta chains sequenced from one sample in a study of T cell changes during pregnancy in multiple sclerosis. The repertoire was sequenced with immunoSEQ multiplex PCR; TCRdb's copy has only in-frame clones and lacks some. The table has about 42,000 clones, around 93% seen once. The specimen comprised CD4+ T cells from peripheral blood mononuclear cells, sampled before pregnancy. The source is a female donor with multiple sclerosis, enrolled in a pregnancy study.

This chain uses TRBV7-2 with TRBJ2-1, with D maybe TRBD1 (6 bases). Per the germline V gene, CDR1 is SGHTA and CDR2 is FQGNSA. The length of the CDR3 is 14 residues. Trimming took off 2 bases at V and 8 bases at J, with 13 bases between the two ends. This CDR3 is CASSLSWGQDEQFF. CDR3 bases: TGTGCCAGCAGCTTAAGCTGGGGGCAGGATGAGCAGTTCTTC.

CDR3 DNA: TGCGCCAGCAGCCAAACGACAGCTCCATATGGCTACACCTTC. Translated, it gives CASSQTTAPYGYTF. This sequence joins TRBV4-3 and TRBJ1-2; D may be TRBD1 (5 bases). CDR1 is LGHNA and CDR2 is YSLEER in the germline V gene. Deletions cut 2 bases from V and 5 bases from J, with 12 bases between. The CDR3 has 14 residues.

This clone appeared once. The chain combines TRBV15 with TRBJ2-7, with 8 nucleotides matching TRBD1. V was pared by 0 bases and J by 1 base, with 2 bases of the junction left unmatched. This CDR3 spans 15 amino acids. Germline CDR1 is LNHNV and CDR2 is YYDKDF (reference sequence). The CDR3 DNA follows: TGTGCCACCAGCAGAGAGGACAGGGCGTCCTACGAGCAGTACTTC. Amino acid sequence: CATSREDRASYEQYF.

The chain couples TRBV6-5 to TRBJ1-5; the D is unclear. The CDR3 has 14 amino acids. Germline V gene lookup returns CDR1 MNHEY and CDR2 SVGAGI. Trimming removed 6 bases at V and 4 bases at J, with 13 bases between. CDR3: CASSDDTKNQPQHF. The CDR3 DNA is TGTGCCAGCAGCGATGACACGAAGAATCAGCCCCAGCATTTT.

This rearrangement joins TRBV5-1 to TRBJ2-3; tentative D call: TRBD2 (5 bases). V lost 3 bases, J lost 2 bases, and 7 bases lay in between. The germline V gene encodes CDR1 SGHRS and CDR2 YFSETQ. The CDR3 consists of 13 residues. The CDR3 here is CASSSGSTDTQYF. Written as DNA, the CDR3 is TGCGCCAGCAGCTCGGGGTCCACAGATACGCAGTATTTT.

CDR3 region: CASTPQGMPGNTIYF. CDR3 DNA sequence: TGTGCCAGCACTCCACAGGGGATGCCTGGAAACACCATATATTTT. The chain is built from TRBV11-1 and TRBJ1-3, with 7 bases that match TRBD1. Germline-derived CDR1 and CDR2 are SGHAT and FQDESV (reference sequence). The CDR3 consists of 15 residues. Unmatched junction bases numbered 8, after V lost 7 bases and J lost 2 bases.

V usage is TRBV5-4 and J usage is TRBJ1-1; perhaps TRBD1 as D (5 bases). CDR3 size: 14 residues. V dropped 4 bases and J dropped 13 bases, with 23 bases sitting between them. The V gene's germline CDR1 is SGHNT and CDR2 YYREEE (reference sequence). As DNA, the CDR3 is TGTGCCAGCAGCGCCGGGCAGGGTCGGCCCCATGGTTTCTTT. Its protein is CASSAGQGRPHGFF.

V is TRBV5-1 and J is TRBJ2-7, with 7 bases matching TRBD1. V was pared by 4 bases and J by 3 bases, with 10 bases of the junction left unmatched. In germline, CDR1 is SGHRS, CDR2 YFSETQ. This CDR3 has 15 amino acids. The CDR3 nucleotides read TGCGCCAGCAGCCCTTCGACAGGGTTGTTCTACGAGCAGTACTTC. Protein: CASSPSTGLFYEQYF.

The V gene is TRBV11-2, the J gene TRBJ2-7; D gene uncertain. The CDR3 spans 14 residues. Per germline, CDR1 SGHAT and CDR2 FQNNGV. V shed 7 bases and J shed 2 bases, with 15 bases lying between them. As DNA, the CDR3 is TGTGCCAGCACCGTAACACATCCTGCCTACGAGCAGTACTTC. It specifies CASTVTHPAYEQYF.

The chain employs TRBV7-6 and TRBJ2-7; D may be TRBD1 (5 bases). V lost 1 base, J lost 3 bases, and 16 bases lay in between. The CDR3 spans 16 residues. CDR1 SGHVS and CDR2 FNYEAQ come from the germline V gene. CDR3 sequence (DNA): TGTGCCAGCAGCTTAGGGCAGGGTCCCGAGGACTACGAGCAGTACTTC. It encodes CASSLGQGPEDYEQYF. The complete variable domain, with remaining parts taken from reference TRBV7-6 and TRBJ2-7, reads GAGVSQSPRYKVTKRGQDVALRCDPISGHVSLYWYRQALGQGPEFLTYFNYEAQQDKSGLPNDRFSAERPEGSISTLTIQRTEQRDSAMYRCASSLGQGPEDYEQYFGPGTRLTVT.

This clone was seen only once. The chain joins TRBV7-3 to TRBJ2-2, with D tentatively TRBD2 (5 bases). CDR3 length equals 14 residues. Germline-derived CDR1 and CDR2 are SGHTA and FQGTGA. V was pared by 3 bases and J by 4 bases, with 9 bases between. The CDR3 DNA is TGTGCCAGCAGCTTGTCTGGGAGCACCGGGGAGCTGTTTTTT. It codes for CASSLSGSTGELFF.

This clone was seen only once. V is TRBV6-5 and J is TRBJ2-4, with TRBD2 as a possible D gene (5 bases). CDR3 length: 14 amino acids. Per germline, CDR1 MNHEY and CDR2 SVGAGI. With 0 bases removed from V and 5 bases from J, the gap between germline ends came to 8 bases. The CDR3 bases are TGTGCCAGCAGTTACTCCGGGGTGGAAAACATTCAGTACTTC. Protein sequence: CASSYSGVENIQYF.

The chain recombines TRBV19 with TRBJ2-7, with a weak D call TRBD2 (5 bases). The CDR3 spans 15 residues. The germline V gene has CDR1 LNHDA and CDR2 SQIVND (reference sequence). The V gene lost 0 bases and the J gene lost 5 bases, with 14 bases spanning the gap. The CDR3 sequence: CASSIDRRGGDEQYF. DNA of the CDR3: TGTGCCAGTAGTATAGATCGGCGAGGAGGCGACGAGCAGTACTTC.

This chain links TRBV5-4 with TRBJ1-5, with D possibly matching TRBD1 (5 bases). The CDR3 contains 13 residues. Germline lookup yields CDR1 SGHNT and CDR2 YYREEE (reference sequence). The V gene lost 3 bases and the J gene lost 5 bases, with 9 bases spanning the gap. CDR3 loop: CASSSDTDQPQHF. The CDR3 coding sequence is TGTGCCAGCAGCTCGGACACCGATCAGCCCCAGCATTTT.

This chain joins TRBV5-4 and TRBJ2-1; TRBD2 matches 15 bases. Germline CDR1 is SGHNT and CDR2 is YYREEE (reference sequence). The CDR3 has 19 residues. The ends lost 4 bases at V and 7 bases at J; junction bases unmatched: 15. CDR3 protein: CASSTFRWTSGGAENEQFF. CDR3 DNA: TGTGCCAGCAGCACCTTCCGATGGACTAGCGGGGGGGCCGAGAATGAGCAGTTCTTC.